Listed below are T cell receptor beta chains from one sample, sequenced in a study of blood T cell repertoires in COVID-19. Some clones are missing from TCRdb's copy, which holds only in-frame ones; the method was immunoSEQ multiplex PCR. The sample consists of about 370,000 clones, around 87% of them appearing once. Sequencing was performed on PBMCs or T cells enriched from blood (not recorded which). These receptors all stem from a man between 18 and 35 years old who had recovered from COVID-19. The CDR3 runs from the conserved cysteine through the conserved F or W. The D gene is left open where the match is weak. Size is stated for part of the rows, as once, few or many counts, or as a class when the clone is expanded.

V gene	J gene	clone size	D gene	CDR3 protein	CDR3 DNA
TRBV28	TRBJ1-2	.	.	CASSSLTRGQFDGYTF	TGTGCCAGCAGTTCCTTAACACGGGGACAATTCGATGGCTACACCTTC
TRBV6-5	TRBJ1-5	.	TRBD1	CASGNRGYNQPQHF	TGTGCCAGTGGGAACAGGGGGTACAATCAGCCCCAGCATTTT
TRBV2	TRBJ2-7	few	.	CASSEARTGTDEQYF	TGTGCCAGCAGTGAAGCGCGAACAGGAACCGACGAGCAGTACTTC
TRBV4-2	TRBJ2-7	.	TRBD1	CASSQDDREVREQYF	TGTGCCAGCAGCCAAGATGACAGGGAAGTCCGCGAGCAGTACTTC
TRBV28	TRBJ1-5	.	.	CASRSTGVRGQPQHF	TGTGCCAGCAGGTCTACCGGGGTGCGAGGACAGCCCCAGCATTTT
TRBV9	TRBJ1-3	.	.	CASSAERRDVLGNTIYF	TGTGCCAGCAGCGCCGAAAGGAGGGACGTCTTAGGAAACACCATATATTTT
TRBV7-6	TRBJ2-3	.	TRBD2	CASSPSQVREWADTQYF	TGTGCCAGCAGCCCGTCCCAGGTGCGGGAGTGGGCAGATACGCAGTATTTT
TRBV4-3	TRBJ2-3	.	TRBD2	CASSQDGPSGSTDTQYF	TGCGCCAGCAGCCAAGATGGCCCTAGCGGTAGCACAGATACGCAGTATTTT
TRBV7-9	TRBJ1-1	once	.	CASSRYGRPVGTEAFF	TGTGCCAGCAGCCGATACGGGAGACCTGTGGGCACTGAAGCTTTCTTT
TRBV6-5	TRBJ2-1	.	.	CASSPGWEQFF	TGTGCCAGCAGCCCAGGGTGGGAGCAGTTCTTC
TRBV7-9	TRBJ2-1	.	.	CASSPPVSESIYNEQFF	TGTGCCAGCAGCCCACCCGTGAGCGAATCAATCTACAATGAGCAGTTCTTC
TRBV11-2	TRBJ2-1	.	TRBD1	CASSLTGITYNEQFF	TGTGCCAGCAGCTTGACAGGGATTACCTACAATGAGCAGTTCTTC
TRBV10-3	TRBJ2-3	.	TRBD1	CAIQGAPDTDTQYF	TGTGCCATACAGGGGGCTCCCGACACAGATACGCAGTATTTT
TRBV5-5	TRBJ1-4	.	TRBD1	CASSPSVQGAFEKLFF	TGTGCCAGCAGCCCCTCCGTACAGGGGGCGTTTGAAAAACTGTTTTTT
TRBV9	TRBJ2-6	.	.	CASSRFLDGANVLTF	TGTGCCAGCAGCCGTTTCCTAGATGGGGCCAACGTCCTGACTTTC